What follows are 14 T cell receptor beta chains derived from one specimen sequenced in a study of blood T cell repertoires in COVID-19. Only in-frame clones appear in the TCRdb table, and some are missing; sequencing was by immunoSEQ multiplex PCR. The sample contains around 130,000 clones, 84% of which appear only once. Sample: peripheral blood. The receptors were gathered from a man between 60 and 75 years old with acute or convalescent COVID-19.

V is TRBV10-3 and J is TRBJ2-2; D perhaps matches TRBD2 (5 bases). The CDR3 is made up of 14 amino acids. The ends were cut back, 3 bases at V and 4 bases at J, with 9 bases in the middle. Germline CDR1 and CDR2: ENHRY and SYGVKD. CDR3 loop: CAISDPRGTGELFF. CDR3 DNA: TGTGCCATCAGTGACCCCCGGGGCACCGGGGAGCTGTTTTTT.

Many counts were recorded for this clone. The chain couples TRBV27 to TRBJ2-1, with no clear D. The V end lost 5 bases, the J end lost 7 bases, and 15 bases lay between the germline ends. This CDR3 region has 14 residues. CDR1 is MNHEY and CDR2 is SMNVEV in the germline V gene (reference sequence). This CDR3 is CASSELGDLNEQFF. The CDR3 DNA reads TGTGCCAGCAGTGAGTTGGGCGATTTAAATGAGCAGTTCTTC.

This clone was detected once. The chain is built from TRBV5-1 and TRBJ2-7; no definite D call. The germline V and J ends were trimmed by 6 bases and 5 bases, with 12 bases remaining between them. Germline V gene sequence: CDR1 SGHRS, CDR2 YFSETQ. The length of the CDR3 is 12 residues. In DNA form, the CDR3 reads TGCGCCAGCAAGATAGGCGGAGACGAGCAGTACTTC. Translating it yields CASKIGGDEQYF.

This clone came up once. The V call is TRBV3-1 (or the pseudogene TRBV3-2), the J call TRBJ1-6, with D possibly being TRBD1 (5 bases). Germline CDR1 reads LGHDT; CDR2 reads YNNKEL (reference sequence). V lost 6 bases to trimming and J lost 4 bases, with 13 bases between them. The CDR3 runs 15 residues. CDR3 protein: CASRAGLSYNSPLHF. CDR3 sequence (DNA): TGTGCCAGCAGAGCGGGACTGTCGTATAATTCACCCCTCCACTTT.

This clone has more than one count but fewer than ten. The chain is built from TRBV9 and TRBJ2-3; 9 bases line up with TRBD2. This CDR3 has 15 residues. Looked up from germline, CDR1 is SGDLS and CDR2 is YYNGEE. The V gene end was trimmed by 2 bases and the J gene end by 2 bases; junction bases not matched to a gene: 3. The CDR3, as DNA: TGTGCCAGCAGCGTCGGGACTAGCTACACAGATACGCAGTATTTT. This encodes CASSVGTSYTDTQYF.

This clone was seen only a few times. DNA of the CDR3: TGTGCCAGCAGTGAACTGGTGAGTTCCAATCAGCCCCAGCATTTT. Translation: CASSELVSSNQPQHF. The chain recombines TRBV2 with TRBJ1-5; D is unclear. Trimming cost V 2 bases and J 3 bases, with 11 bases left between them. This CDR3 spans 15 amino acids. CDR1 SNHLY and CDR2 FYNNEI come from the germline V gene.

This chain links TRBV12-5 with TRBJ2-7, with 11 bases matching TRBD1. This CDR3 region has 18 residues. Trimming cost V 1 base and J 1 base; bases outside gene matches: 9. The germline gives CDR1 LGHNT, CDR2 FRNRAP. CDR3 DNA sequence: TGTGCTAGTGGTTTGGCTCGAGCCGGGACAGGGGGTTCCTACGAGCAGTACTTC. This encodes CASGLARAGTGGSYEQYF.

V is TRBV4-1 and J is TRBJ2-7; D may be TRBD2 (6 bases). Germline V gene data show CDR1 as MGHRA and CDR2 as YSYEKL. The CDR3 covers 15 residues. V dropped 1 base and J dropped 4 bases, with 14 bases sitting between them. The CDR3 spells CASSQGDLSRYEQYF. CDR3 sequence (DNA): TGCGCCAGCAGCCAAGGGGACTTGAGTAGATACGAGCAGTACTTC.

A single count supports this clone. The chain carries TRBV27 and TRBJ2-7; TRBD1 aligns across 10 bases. Germline CDR1 reads MNHEY; CDR2 reads SMNVEV (reference sequence). Trimming removed 4 bases from V and 4 bases from J; junction bases left unmatched: 7. The CDR3 has 15 residues. The CDR3 DNA sequence: TGTGCCAGCAGTTGGGCCGGGACAGGGGCGTACGAGCAGTACTTC. Translated: CASSWAGTGAYEQYF.

The chain uses TRBV28 and TRBJ2-2; D remains unclear. The CDR3 sequence is 12 residues long. From germline, CDR1 is MDHEN and CDR2 SYDVKM. Trimming removed 7 bases from V and 6 bases from J, with 9 bases in between. Here the CDR3 reads CASTNEPGELFF. In DNA form, the CDR3 reads TGTGCCAGCACCAACGAGCCCGGGGAGCTGTTTTTT.

This clone was detected a few times. The chain combines TRBV7-3 with TRBJ1-6; D remains ambiguous. V lost 5 bases and J 10 bases, leaving 12 bases between the germline ends. Germline values: CDR1 SGHTA, CDR2 FQGTGA. The CDR3 covers 13 residues. The CDR3 sequence: CASSALSGSPLHF. CDR3 coding DNA: TGTGCCAGCAGCGCCCTTTCAGGATCACCCCTCCACTTT.

CDR3 coding DNA: TGTGCCAGCAGAACCCGACTAGCCAAAAACATTCAGTACTTC. The encoded protein is CASRTRLAKNIQYF. V and J are TRBV9 and TRBJ2-4; D is unclear. CDR1 and CDR2 (germline): SGDLS, YYNGEE. CDR3 size: 14 residues. The V gene lost 5 bases and the J gene lost 0 bases, with 9 bases spanning the gap.

The V and J genes are TRBV19 and TRBJ2-4; TRBD1 might be the D (5 bases). Germline V CDR1 and CDR2: LNHDA, SQIVND (reference sequence). The germline V and J ends were trimmed by 5 bases and 8 bases, with 10 bases remaining between them. This CDR3 is built from 12 residues. This CDR3 reads CASSPGSHIQYF. For the CDR3, the DNA is TGTGCCAGTAGTCCAGGGTCGCACATTCAGTACTTC.

This chain uses TRBV12-3 or TRBV12-4 with TRBJ1-2, with D possibly TRBD1 on 6 matching bases. Between the trimmed V and J ends, which lost 3 bases and 8 bases, there was a span of 13 bases. The CDR3 loop spans 13 amino acids. The CDR3 here is CASSFRGGTGYTF. The CDR3 nucleotides read TGTGCCAGCAGTTTTAGGGGGGGGACCGGCTACACCTTC.